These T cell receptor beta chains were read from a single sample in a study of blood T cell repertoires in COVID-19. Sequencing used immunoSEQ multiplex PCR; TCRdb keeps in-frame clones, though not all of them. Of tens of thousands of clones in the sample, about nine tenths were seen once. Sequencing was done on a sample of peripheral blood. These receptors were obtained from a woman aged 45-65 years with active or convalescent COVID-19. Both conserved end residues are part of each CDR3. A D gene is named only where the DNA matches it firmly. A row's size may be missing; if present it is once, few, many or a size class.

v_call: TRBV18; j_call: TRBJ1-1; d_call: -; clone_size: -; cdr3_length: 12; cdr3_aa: CASSPGDTEAFF; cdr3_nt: TGTGCCAGCTCACCAGGAGACACTGAAGCTTTCTTT
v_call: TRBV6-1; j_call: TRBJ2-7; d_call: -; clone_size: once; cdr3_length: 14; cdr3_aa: CASSEARRSYEQYF; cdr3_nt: TGTGCCAGCAGTGAAGCTCGCCGGTCCTACGAGCAGTACTTC
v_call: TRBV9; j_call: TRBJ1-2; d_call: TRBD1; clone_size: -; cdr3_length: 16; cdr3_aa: CASSVGVQGAIYGYTF; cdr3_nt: TGTGCCAGCAGCGTAGGAGTACAGGGGGCTATCTATGGCTACACCTTC
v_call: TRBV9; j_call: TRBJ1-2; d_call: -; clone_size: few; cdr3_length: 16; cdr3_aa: CASSVGPGDYNYGYTF; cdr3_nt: TGTGCCAGCAGCGTAGGGCCAGGGGACTACAACTATGGCTACACCTTC
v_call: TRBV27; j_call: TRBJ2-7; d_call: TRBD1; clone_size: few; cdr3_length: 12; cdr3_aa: CASSVDRGEQYF; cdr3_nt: TGTGCCAGCAGTGTGGACAGGGGCGAGCAGTACTTC
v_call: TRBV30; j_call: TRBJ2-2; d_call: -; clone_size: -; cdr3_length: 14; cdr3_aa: CAILGLPNTGELFF; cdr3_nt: TGTGCAATATTAGGACTACCGAACACCGGGGAGCTGTTTTTT
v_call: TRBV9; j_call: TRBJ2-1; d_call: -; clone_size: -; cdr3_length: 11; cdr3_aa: CASSPESEQFF; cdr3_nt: TGTGCCAGCAGCCCCGAGAGTGAGCAGTTCTTC
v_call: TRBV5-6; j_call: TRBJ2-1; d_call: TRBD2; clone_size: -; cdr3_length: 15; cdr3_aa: CASSLASGMYNEQFF; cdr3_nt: TGTGCCAGCAGCTTGGCTAGCGGAATGTACAATGAGCAGTTCTTC
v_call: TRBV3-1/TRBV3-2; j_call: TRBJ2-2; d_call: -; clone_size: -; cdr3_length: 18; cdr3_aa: CASSPFRRGAAHTGELFF; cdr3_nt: TGTGCCAGCAGCCCTTTTAGACGGGGGGCTGCGCACACCGGGGAGCTGTTTTTT
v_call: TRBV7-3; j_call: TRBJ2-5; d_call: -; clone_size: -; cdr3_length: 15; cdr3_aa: CASSLMAGGEETQYF; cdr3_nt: TGTGCCAGCAGCTTAATGGCCGGAGGGGAAGAGACCCAGTACTTC
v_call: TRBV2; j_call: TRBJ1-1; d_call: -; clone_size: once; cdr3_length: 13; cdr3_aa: CASVYAENTEAFF; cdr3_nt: TGTGCCAGCGTATACGCAGAGAACACTGAAGCTTTCTTT
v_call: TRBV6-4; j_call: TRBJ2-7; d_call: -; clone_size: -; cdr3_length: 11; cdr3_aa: CASLGPYEQYF; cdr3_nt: TGTGCCAGCCTAGGTCCCTACGAGCAGTACTTC
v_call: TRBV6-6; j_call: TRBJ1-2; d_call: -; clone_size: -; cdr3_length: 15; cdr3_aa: CASSPAAGALSGYTF; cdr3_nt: TGTGCCAGCAGCCCGGCGGCGGGGGCTTTAAGTGGCTACACCTTC
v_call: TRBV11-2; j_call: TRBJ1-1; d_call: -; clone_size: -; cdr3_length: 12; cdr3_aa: CASSLGRSEAFF; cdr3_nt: TGTGCCAGCAGCTTGGGCAGGTCTGAAGCTTTCTTT
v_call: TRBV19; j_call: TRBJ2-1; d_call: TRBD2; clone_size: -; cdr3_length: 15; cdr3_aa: CASSVLAGAGNEQFF; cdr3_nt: TGTGCCAGTAGTGTACTAGCGGGGGCAGGGAATGAGCAGTTCTTC
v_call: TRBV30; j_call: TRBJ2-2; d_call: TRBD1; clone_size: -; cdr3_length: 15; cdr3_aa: CAWSRTGANTGELFF; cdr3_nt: TGTGCCTGGAGTCGGACAGGGGCTAACACCGGGGAGCTGTTTTTT
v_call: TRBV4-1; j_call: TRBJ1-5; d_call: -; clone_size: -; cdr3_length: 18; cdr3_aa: CASSQDPGGRASNQPQHF; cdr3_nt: TGCGCCAGCAGCCAAGATCCGGGGGGACGGGCGAGCAATCAGCCCCAGCATTTT
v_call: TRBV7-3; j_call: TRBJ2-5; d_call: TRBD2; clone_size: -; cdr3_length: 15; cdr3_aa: CASSPSGGKQETQYF; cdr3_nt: TGTGCCAGCAGCCCTAGCGGGGGGAAACAAGAGACCCAGTACTTC
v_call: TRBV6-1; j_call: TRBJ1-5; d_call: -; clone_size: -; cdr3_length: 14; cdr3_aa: CASSEGGHGQPQHF; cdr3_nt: TGTGCCAGCAGTGAGGGCGGGCACGGTCAGCCCCAGCATTTT
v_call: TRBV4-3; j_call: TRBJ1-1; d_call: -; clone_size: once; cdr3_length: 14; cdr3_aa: CASSQGAGESEAFF; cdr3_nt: TGCGCCAGCAGCCAAGGGGCAGGGGAATCTGAAGCTTTCTTT
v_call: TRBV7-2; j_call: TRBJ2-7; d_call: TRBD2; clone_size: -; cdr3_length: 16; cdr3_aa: CASSPSRGTSYYEQYF; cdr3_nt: TGTGCCAGCAGTCCCAGCCGGGGGACTAGCTACTACGAGCAGTACTTC
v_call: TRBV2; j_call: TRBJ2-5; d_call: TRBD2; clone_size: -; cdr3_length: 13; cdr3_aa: CASSPGLGETQYF; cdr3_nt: TGTGCCAGCTCGCCTGGACTAGGGGAGACCCAGTACTTC
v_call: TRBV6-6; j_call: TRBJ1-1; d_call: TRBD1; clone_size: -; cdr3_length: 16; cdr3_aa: CASSSRDRVENTEAFF; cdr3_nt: TGTGCCAGCAGTTCCCGGGACAGGGTGGAGAACACTGAAGCTTTCTTT
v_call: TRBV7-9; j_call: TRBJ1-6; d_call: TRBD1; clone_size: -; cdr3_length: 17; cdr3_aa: CASSRRDRVMGNSPLHF; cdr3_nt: TGTGCCAGCAGCCGCCGGGACAGGGTTATGGGTAATTCACCCCTCCACTTT
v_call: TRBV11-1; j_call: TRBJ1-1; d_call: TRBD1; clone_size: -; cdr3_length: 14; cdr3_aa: CASSLGTGSTEAFF; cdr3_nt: TGTGCCAGCAGCTTAGGGACAGGGTCCACTGAAGCTTTCTTT
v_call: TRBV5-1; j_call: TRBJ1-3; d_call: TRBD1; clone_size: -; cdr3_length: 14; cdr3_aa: CASSLTGGLNTIYF; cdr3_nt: TGCGCCAGCAGCTTAACAGGGGGCCTAAACACCATATATTTT
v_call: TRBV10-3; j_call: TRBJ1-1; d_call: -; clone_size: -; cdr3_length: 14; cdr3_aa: CAISDVGDRHEAFF; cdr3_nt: TGTGCCATCAGTGATGTCGGGGATCGTCATGAAGCTTTCTTT
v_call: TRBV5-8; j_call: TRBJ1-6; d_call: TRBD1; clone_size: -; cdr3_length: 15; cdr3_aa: CASSLETGDSSPLHF; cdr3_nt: TGTGCCAGCAGCTTGGAGACAGGGGATAGTTCACCCCTCCACTTT
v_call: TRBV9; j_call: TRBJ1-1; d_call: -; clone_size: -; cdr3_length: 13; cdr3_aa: CASSVVESTEAFF; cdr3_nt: TGTGCCAGCAGCGTAGTCGAGAGCACTGAAGCTTTCTTT
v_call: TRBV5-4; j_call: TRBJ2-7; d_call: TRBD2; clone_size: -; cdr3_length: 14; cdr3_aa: CASSSGGSSYEQYF; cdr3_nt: TGTGCCAGCAGCTCGGGGGGGAGCTCCTACGAGCAGTACTTC
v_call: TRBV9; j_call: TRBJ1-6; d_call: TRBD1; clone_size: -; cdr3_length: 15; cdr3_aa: CASSYGDRENSPLHF; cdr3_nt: TGTGCCAGCAGCTATGGGGACAGGGAAAATTCACCCCTCCACTTT
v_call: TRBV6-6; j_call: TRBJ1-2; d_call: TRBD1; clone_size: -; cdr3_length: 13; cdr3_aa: CASSYPGGAGYTF; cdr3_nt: TGTGCCAGCAGTTATCCAGGGGGTGCTGGCTACACCTTC
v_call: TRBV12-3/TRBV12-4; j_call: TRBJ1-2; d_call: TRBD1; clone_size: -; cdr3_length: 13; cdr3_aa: CASSLGGGDGYTF; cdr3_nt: TGTGCCAGCAGTTTAGGAGGGGGCGATGGCTACACCTTC
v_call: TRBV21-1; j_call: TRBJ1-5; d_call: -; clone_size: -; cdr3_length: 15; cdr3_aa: CASSITGSWNQPQHF; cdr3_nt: TGTGCCAGCAGCATTACAGGGTCTTGGAATCAGCCCCAGCATTTT
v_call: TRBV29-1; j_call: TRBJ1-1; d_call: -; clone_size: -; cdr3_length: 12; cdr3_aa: CSVVIMNTEAFF; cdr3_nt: TGCAGCGTTGTAATTATGAACACTGAAGCTTTCTTT
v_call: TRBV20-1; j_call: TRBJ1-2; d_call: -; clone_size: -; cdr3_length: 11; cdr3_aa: CSARGTYGYTF; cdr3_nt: TGCAGTGCTAGAGGCACTTATGGCTACACCTTC
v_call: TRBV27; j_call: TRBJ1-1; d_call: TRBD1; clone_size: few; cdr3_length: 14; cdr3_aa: CASSLRGRDTEAFF; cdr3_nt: TGTGCCAGCAGTTTGAGGGGGCGGGACACTGAAGCTTTCTTT
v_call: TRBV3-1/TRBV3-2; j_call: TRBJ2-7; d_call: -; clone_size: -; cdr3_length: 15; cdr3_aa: CASSPRTPPSYEQYF; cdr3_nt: TGTGCCAGCAGCCCCCGGACACCACCCTCCTACGAGCAGTACTTC
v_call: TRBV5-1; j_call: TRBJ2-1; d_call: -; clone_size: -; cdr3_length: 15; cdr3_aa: CASSPLVTGFNEQFF; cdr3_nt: TGCGCCAGCAGTCCCTTAGTAACGGGGTTCAATGAGCAGTTCTTC
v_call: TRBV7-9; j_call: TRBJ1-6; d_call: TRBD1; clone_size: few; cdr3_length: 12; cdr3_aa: CASSDRGSPLHF; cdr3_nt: TGTGCCAGCAGCGACAGGGGTTCACCCCTCCACTTT
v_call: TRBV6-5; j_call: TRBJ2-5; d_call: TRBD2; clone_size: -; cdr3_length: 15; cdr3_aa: CASSYGAGARETQYF; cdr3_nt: TGTGCCAGCAGTTACGGAGCGGGGGCTCGAGAGACCCAGTACTTC
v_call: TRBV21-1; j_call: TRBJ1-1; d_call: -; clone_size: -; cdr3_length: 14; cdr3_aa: CASSTYREFIEAFF; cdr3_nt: TGTGCCAGCAGCACATACCGGGAATTTATTGAAGCTTTCTTT
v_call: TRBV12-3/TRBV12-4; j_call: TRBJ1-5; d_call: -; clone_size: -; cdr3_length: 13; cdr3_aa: CASSLTGNQPQHF; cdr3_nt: TGTGCCAGCAGTTTGACGGGAAATCAGCCCCAGCATTTT
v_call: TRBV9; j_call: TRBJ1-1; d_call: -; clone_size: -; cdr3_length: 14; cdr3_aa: CASSVATQNTEAFF; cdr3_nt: TGTGCCAGCAGCGTAGCTACGCAGAACACTGAAGCTTTCTTT
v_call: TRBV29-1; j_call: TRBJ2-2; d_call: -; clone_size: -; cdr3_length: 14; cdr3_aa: CSVLQGMNTGELFF; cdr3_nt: TGCAGCGTTTTACAGGGTATGAACACCGGGGAGCTGTTTTTT
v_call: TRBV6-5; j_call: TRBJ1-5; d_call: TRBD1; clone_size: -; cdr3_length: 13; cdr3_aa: CASIGTGDQPQHF; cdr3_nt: TGTGCCAGCATTGGGACAGGGGATCAGCCCCAGCATTTT
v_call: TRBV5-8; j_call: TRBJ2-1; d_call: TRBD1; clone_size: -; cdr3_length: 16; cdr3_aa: CASSTRQGSSYNEQFF; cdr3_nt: TGTGCCAGCAGCACCCGACAGGGTAGCTCCTACAATGAGCAGTTCTTC
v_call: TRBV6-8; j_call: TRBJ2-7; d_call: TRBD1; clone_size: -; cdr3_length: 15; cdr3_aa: CASSYPRTGGYEQYF; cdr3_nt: TGTGCCAGCAGTTACCCCCGGACAGGGGGGTACGAGCAGTACTTC
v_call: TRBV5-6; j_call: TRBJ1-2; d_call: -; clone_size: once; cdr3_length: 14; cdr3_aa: CASSHRAQGYGYTF; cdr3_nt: TGTGCCAGCAGTCACCGAGCACAGGGCTATGGCTACACCTTC
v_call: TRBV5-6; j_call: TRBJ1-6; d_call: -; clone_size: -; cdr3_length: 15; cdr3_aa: CASSPVRGADSPLHF; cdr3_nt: TGTGCCAGCAGCCCTGTCCGGGGGGCGGATTCACCCCTCCACTTT
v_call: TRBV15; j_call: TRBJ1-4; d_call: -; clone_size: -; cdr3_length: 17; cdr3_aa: CATSRDIGSALNEKLFF; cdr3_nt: TGTGCCACCAGCAGAGACATCGGTTCCGCCCTTAATGAAAAACTGTTTTTT
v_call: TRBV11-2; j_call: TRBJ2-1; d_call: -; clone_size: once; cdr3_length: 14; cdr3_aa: CASSLRRSYNEQFF; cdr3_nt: TGTGCCAGCAGCTTGCGCAGGTCCTACAATGAGCAGTTCTTC
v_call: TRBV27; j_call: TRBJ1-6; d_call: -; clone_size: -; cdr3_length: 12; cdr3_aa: CASSPLTAPLHF; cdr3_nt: TGTGCCAGCAGTCCGCTGACAGCACCCCTCCACTTT
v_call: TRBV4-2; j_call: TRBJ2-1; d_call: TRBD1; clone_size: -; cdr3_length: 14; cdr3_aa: CASSRGQGNNEQFF; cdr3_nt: TGTGCCAGCAGCCGAGGACAGGGAAACAATGAGCAGTTCTTC
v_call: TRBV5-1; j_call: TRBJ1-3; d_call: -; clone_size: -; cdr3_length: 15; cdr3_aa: CASSLAQFAGNTIYF; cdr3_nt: TGCGCCAGCAGCTTGGCACAGTTTGCTGGAAACACCATATATTTT
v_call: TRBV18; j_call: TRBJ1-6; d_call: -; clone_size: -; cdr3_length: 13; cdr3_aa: CASSPNRDSPLHF; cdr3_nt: TGTGCCAGCTCACCAAACCGGGATTCACCCCTCCACTTT
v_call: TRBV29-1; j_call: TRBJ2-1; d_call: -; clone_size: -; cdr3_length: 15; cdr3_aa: CSTEGGALSYNEQFF; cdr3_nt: TGCAGTACCGAGGGGGGGGCCCTCTCCTACAATGAGCAGTTCTTC